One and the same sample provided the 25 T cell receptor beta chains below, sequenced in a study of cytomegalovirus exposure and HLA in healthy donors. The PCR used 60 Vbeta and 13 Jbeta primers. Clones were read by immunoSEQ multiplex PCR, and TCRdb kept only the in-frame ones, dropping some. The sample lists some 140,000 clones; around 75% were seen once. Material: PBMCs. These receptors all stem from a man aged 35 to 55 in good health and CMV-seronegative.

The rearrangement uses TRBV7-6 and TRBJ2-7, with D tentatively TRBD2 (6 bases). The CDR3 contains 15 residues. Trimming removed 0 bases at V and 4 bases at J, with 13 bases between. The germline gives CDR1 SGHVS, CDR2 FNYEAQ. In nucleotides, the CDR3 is TGTGCCAGCAGCTTAGCGACGGGAGAAATTTACGAGCAGTACTTC. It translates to CASSLATGEIYEQYF.

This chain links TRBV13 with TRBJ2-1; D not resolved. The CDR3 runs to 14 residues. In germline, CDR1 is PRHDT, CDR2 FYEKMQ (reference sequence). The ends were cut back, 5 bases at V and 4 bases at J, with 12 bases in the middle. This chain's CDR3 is CASSPYQTYNEQFF. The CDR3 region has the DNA TGTGCCAGCAGCCCATACCAAACTTACAATGAGCAGTTCTTC.

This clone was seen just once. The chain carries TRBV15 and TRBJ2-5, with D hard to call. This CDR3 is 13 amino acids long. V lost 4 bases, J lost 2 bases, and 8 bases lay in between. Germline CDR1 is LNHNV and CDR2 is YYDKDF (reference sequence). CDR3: CATSTPNQETQYF. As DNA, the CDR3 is TGTGCCACCAGCACCCCAAATCAAGAGACCCAGTACTTC.

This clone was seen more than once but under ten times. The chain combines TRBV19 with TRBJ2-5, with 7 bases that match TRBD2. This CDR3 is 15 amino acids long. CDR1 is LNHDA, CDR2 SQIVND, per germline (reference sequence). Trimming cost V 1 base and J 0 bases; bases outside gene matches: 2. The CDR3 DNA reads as TGTGCCAGTAGTATAGTCGGGGGGAACCAAGAGACCCAGTACTTC. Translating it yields CASSIVGGNQETQYF.

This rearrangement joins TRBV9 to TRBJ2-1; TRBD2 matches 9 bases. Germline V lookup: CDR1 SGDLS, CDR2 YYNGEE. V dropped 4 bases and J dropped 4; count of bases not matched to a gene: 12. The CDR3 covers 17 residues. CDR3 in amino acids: CASSLDPPTSGYNEQFF. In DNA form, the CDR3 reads TGTGCCAGCAGCCTAGACCCCCCGACTAGCGGATACAATGAGCAGTTCTTC.

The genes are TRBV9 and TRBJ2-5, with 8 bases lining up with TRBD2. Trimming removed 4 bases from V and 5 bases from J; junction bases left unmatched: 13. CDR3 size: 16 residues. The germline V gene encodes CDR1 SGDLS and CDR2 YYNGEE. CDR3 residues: CASSLASGLALETQYF. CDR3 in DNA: TGTGCCAGCAGCCTCGCCTCCGGACTAGCTTTGGAGACCCAGTACTTC.

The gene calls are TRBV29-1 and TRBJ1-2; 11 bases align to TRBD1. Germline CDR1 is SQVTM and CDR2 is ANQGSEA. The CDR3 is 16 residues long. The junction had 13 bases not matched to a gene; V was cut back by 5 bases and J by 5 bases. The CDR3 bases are TGCAGCGTTACCCGGACAGGGGGCTCCCTCTCTTATGGCTACACCTTC. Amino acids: CSVTRTGGSLSYGYTF.

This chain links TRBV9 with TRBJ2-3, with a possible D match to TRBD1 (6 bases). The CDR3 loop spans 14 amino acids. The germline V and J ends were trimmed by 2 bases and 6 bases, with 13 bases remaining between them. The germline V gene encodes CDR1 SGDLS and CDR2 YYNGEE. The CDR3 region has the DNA TGTGCCAGCAGCGTTGGGGGCCCCGGGGATACGCAGTATTTT. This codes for CASSVGGPGDTQYF. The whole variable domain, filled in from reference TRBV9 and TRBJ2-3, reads DSGVTQTPKHLITATGQRVTLRCSPRSGDLSVYWYQQSLDQGLQFLIQYYNGEERAKGNILERFSAQQFPDLHSELNLSSLELGDSALYFCASSVGGPGDTQYFGPGTRLTVL.

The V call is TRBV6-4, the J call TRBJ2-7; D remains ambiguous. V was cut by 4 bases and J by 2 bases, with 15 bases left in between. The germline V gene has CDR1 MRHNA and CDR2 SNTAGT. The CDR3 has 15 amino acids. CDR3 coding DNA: TGTGCCAGCAGTGGGGTACCGGGTGATACCTACGAGCAGTACTTC. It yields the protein CASSGVPGDTYEQYF.

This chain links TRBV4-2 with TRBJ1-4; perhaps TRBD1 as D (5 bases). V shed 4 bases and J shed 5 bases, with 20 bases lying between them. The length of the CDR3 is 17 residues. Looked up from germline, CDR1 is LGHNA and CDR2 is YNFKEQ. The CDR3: CASSPASSGFGNEKLFF. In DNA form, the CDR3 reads TGTGCCAGCAGCCCCGCTTCCTCAGGGTTTGGGAATGAAAAACTGTTTTTT.

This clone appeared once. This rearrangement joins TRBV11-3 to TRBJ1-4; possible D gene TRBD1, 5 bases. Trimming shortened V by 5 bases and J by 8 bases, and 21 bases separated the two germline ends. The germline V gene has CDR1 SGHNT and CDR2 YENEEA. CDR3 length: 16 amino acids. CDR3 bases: TGTGCCAGCAGCCCGCGGGGCGGGGCCGGAAACGAAAAACTGTTTTTT. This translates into CASSPRGGAGNEKLFF.

CDR3 sequence (DNA): TGTGCCAGCCAGGGGGGACAGGCCCGCGAGCAGTACTTC. It encodes CASQGGQAREQYF. The chain couples TRBV28 to TRBJ2-7, with 8 bases fitting TRBD1. Germline lookup yields CDR1 MDHEN and CDR2 SYDVKM. The CDR3 has 13 residues. The junction had 9 bases not matched to a gene; V was cut back by 8 bases and J by 6 bases.

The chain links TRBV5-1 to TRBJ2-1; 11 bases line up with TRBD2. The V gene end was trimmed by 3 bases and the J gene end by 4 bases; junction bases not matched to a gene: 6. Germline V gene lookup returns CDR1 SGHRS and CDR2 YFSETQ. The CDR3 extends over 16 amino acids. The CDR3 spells CASSSQVAGGYNEQFF. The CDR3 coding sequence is TGCGCCAGCAGCTCCCAGGTAGCGGGAGGGTACAATGAGCAGTTCTTC.

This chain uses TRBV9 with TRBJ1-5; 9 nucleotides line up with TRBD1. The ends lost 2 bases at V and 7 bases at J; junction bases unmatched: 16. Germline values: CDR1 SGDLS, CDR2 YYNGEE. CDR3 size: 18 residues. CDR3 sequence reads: CASSVAGRDRVSGQPQHF. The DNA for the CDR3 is TGTGCCAGCAGCGTCGCGGGCCGGGACAGGGTGTCTGGGCAGCCCCAGCATTTT.

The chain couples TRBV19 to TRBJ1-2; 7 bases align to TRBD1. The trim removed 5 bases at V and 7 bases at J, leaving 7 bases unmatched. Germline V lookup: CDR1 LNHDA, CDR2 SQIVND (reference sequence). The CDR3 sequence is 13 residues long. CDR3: CASSPLDRAGYTF. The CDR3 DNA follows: TGTGCCAGTAGTCCCCTAGACAGGGCTGGCTACACCTTC. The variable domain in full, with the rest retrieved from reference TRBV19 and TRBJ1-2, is DGGITQSPKYLFRKEGQNVTLSCEQNLNHDAMYWYRQDPGQGLRLIYYSQIVNDFQKGDIAEGYSVSREKKESFPLTVTSAQKNPTAFYLCASSPLDRAGYTFGSGTRLTVV.

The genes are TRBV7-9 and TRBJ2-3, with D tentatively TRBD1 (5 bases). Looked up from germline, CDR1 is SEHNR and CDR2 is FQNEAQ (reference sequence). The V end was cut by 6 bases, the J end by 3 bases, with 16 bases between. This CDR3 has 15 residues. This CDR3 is CASSSLGVGTDTQYF. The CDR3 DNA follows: TGTGCCAGCAGTTCCCTAGGGGTAGGGACAGATACGCAGTATTTT. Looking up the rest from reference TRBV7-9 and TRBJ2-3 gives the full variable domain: DTGVSQNPRHKITKRGQNVTFRCDPISEHNRLYWYRQTLGQGPEFLTYFQNEAQLEKSRLLSDRFSAERPKGSFSTLEIQRTEQGDSAMYLCASSSLGVGTDTQYFGPGTRLTVL.

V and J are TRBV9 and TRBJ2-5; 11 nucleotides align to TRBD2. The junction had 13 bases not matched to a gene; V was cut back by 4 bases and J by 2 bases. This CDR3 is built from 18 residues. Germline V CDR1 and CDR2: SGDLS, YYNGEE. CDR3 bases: TGTGCCAGCAGCCCCCGGGGTAGCGGGGGGGCGTCGCAAGAGACCCAGTACTTC. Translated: CASSPRGSGGASQETQYF. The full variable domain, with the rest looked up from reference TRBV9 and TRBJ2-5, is DSGVTQTPKHLITATGQRVTLRCSPRSGDLSVYWYQQSLDQGLQFLIQYYNGEERAKGNILERFSAQQFPDLHSELNLSSLELGDSALYFCASSPRGSGGASQETQYFGPGTRLLVL.

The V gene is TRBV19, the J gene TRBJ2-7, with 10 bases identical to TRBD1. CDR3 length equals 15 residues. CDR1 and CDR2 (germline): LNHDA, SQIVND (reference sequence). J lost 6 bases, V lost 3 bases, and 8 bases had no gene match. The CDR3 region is CASSILPGQGSEQYF. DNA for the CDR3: TGTGCCAGTAGTATTTTACCGGGACAGGGGAGCGAGCAGTACTTC.

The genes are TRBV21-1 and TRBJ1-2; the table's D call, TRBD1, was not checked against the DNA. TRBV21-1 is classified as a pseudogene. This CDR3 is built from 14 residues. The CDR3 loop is CASIHGQAYYGYTF. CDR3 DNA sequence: TGTGCCAGCATCCACGGACAGGCGTACTATGGCTACACCTTC.

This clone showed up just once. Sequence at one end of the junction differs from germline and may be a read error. The CDR3 sequence is CASSEVLAGDYEQLF. The CDR3 DNA sequence: TGTGCCAGCAGTGAAGTACTAGCGGGAGACTATGAGCAGCTCTTC. The rearrangement joins TRBV2 to TRBJ2-1, with 11 bases identical to TRBD2. Looked up from germline, CDR1 is SNHLY and CDR2 is FYNNEI. This CDR3 region has 15 residues. Combining the CDR3 with reference TRBV2 and TRBJ2-1 gives the whole variable domain EPEVTQTPSHQVTQMGQEVILRCVPISNHLYFYWYRQILGQKVEFLVSFYNNEISEKSEIFDDQFSVERPDGSNFTLKIRSTKLEDSAMYFCASSEVLAGDYEQLFGPGTRLTVL.

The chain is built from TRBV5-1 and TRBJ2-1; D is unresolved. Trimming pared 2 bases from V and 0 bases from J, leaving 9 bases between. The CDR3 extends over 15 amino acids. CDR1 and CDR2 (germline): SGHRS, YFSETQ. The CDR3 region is CASSLRGASYNEQFF. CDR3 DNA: TGCGCCAGCAGCTTACGAGGAGCCTCCTACAATGAGCAGTTCTTC.

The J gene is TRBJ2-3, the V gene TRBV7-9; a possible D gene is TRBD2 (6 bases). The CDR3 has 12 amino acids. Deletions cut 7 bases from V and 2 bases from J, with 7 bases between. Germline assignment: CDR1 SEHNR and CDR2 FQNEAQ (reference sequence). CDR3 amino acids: CASMGLTDTQYF. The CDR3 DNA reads TGTGCCAGCATGGGACTCACAGATACGCAGTATTTT.

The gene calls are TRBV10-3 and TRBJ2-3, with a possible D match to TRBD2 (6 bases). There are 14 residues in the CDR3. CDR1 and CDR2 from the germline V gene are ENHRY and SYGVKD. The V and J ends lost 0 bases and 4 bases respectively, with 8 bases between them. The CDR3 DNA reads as TGTGCCATCAGTGAGTCAGCTAGCGCAGATACGCAGTATTTT. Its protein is CAISESASADTQYF.

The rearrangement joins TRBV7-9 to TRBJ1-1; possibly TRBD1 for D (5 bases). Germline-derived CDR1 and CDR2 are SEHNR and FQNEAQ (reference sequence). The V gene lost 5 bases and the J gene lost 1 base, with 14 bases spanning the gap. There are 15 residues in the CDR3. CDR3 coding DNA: TGTGCCAGCAGCCCCCGGGGACTTTCGAACACTGAAGCTTTCTTT. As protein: CASSPRGLSNTEAFF.

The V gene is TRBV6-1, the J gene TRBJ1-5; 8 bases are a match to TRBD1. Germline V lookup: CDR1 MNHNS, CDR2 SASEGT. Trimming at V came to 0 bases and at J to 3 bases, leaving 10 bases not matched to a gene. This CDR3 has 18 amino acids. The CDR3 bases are TGTGCCAGCAGTGAAGCGAGGGGAGGGGACAGGTTCAATCAGCCCCAGCATTTT. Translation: CASSEARGGDRFNQPQHF.